The 5 T cell receptor beta chains below were found in one sample sequenced in a study of lymphopenia after photon versus proton radiotherapy. The repertoire was sequenced with immunoSEQ multiplex PCR; TCRdb's copy has only in-frame clones and lacks some. Altogether around 25,000 clones are present, approximately 89% being singletons, with the ten largest covering roughly 5.2%. This material consisted of peripheral blood, taken from a patient treated with photon-based radiotherapy. Receptor source: a man younger than 40 with gastric cancer.

This clone appeared once. The chain joins TRBV5-4 to TRBJ2-1; maybe TRBD1 (5 bases). Trimming cost V 0 bases and J 8 bases, with 9 bases left between them. This CDR3 contains 13 residues. Germline assignment: CDR1 SGHNT and CDR2 YYREEE (reference sequence). CDR3 sequence: CASSLEQAYEQFF. CDR3 DNA: TGTGCCAGCAGCTTGGAACAGGCCTATGAGCAGTTCTTC.

This clone has only a few counts. The chain joins TRBV5-4 to TRBJ2-3; 13 positions agree with TRBD2. Per germline, CDR1 SGHNT and CDR2 YYREEE (reference sequence). V was clipped by 3 bases and J by 3 bases; unmatched bases: 4. The CDR3 loop spans 16 amino acids. The CDR3 sequence is CASSSPLAGGTDTQYF. As DNA, the CDR3 is TGTGCCAGCAGCTCCCCACTAGCGGGGGGGACAGATACGCAGTATTTT. Variable domain in full (rest from reference TRBV5-4 and TRBJ2-3): ETGVTQSPTHLIKTRGQQVTLRCSSQSGHNTVSWYQQALGQGPQFIFQYYREEENGRGNFPPRFSGLQFPNYSSELNVNALELDDSALYLCASSSPLAGGTDTQYFGPGTRLTVL.

This chain uses TRBV29-1 with TRBJ2-1; TRBD2 agrees at 9 bases. Losses at the gene ends were 1 base for V and 0 bases for J; bases not matched to a gene: 7. CDR1 and CDR2 (germline): SQVTM, ANQGSEA. The CDR3 is 17 amino acids. CDR3 in amino acids: CSVEVSSGKSSYNEQFF. The CDR3 region has the DNA TGCAGCGTTGAAGTTTCTAGCGGGAAGAGCTCCTACAATGAGCAGTTCTTC.

The CDR3 reads CATAGGVATEQYF. The DNA for the CDR3 is TGTGCCACCGCAGGGGGGGTAGCAACCGAGCAGTACTTC. The chain has TRBV18 and TRBJ2-7, with D possibly called TRBD1 or TRBD2 (7 bases each). Germline V gene sequence: CDR1 KGHSH, CDR2 LQKENI. The ends were cut back, 10 bases at V and 6 bases at J, with 19 bases in the middle. CDR3 length equals 13 residues.

This clone was seen only once. The V gene is TRBV6-6, the J gene TRBJ2-7; 7 bases are shared with TRBD2. The CDR3 sequence is 15 residues long. Trimming at V came to 2 bases and at J to 2 bases, leaving 6 bases not matched to a gene. From germline, CDR1 is MNHNY and CDR2 SVGAGI (reference sequence). CDR3 region: CASSYEGGGPYEQYF. The CDR3 DNA sequence: TGTGCCAGCAGTTACGAGGGCGGGGGACCCTACGAGCAGTACTTC.